Listed below are T cell receptor beta chains from one sample, sequenced in a study of blood T cell repertoires in COVID-19. Only in-frame clones appear in the TCRdb table, and some are missing; sequencing was by immunoSEQ multiplex PCR. The sample carries around 280,000 clones, roughly 90% recorded once. Sequenced input: peripheral blood. The receptors stem from a woman aged 25 to 45 with COVID-19, enrolled during active disease. The conserved cysteine and the conserved F or W are not part of the CDR3 here. The listing skips clone size in some rows; elsewhere it reads once, few, many or a size class.

cdr3_aa: ASSVGQGSYEQY; clone_size: NA; j_call: TRBJ2-7; v_call: TRBV4-1
cdr3_aa: ASSRLAGGRGNEQF; clone_size: NA; j_call: TRBJ2-1; v_call: TRBV19
cdr3_aa: ASSLPTANPTGELF; clone_size: NA; j_call: TRBJ2-2; v_call: TRBV5-4
cdr3_aa: ASSIQALRAYEQY; clone_size: NA; j_call: TRBJ2-7; v_call: TRBV19
cdr3_aa: ASSPGMGGARNTEAF; clone_size: NA; j_call: TRBJ1-1; v_call: TRBV28
cdr3_aa: ATSNTPLLVHGYT; clone_size: NA; j_call: TRBJ1-2; v_call: TRBV15
cdr3_aa: ASSLVRAEAF; clone_size: NA; j_call: TRBJ1-1; v_call: TRBV7-9
cdr3_aa: ASSQRDSTYEQY; clone_size: NA; j_call: TRBJ2-7; v_call: TRBV4-1
cdr3_aa: SVGTGIRTEAF; clone_size: NA; j_call: TRBJ1-1; v_call: TRBV29-1
cdr3_aa: ASSSHDRDRRYEQY; clone_size: NA; j_call: TRBJ2-7; v_call: TRBV7-9
cdr3_aa: SVGQRNQPQH; clone_size: few; j_call: TRBJ1-5; v_call: TRBV29-1
cdr3_aa: ASSFQGRTRA; clone_size: NA; j_call: TRBJ1-4; v_call: TRBV12-3/TRBV12-4
cdr3_aa: ASSEGRWRQGADYGYT; clone_size: NA; j_call: TRBJ1-2; v_call: TRBV2
cdr3_aa: ASSFQASGGGYEQY; clone_size: NA; j_call: TRBJ2-7; v_call: TRBV7-8
cdr3_aa: ASSGGAYNEQF; clone_size: NA; j_call: TRBJ2-1; v_call: TRBV6-5
cdr3_aa: ASSPRRVSPLH; clone_size: NA; j_call: TRBJ1-6; v_call: TRBV28
cdr3_aa: ASSFRSTGELF; clone_size: NA; j_call: TRBJ2-2; v_call: TRBV5-1
cdr3_aa: ASSIYNSQKNTEAF; clone_size: NA; j_call: TRBJ1-1; v_call: TRBV19
cdr3_aa: ASSIDGPGDTEAF; clone_size: NA; j_call: TRBJ1-1; v_call: TRBV19
cdr3_aa: ASSWDRGFSNQPQH; clone_size: NA; j_call: TRBJ1-5; v_call: TRBV2
cdr3_aa: ASSTGQGAIGNQPQH; clone_size: NA; j_call: TRBJ1-5; v_call: TRBV19
cdr3_aa: ASSLGTDRRTLHGYT; clone_size: NA; j_call: TRBJ1-2; v_call: TRBV5-4
cdr3_aa: ASSYLAGLEGYT; clone_size: once; j_call: TRBJ1-2; v_call: TRBV7-9
cdr3_aa: ASSVGGAAETQY; clone_size: NA; j_call: TRBJ2-5; v_call: TRBV9
cdr3_aa: ASSLRVKDTEAF; clone_size: NA; j_call: TRBJ1-1; v_call: TRBV7-9
cdr3_aa: ATSRDLGGTDTQY; clone_size: NA; j_call: TRBJ2-3; v_call: TRBV15
cdr3_aa: ASSLGRGLEKLF; clone_size: NA; j_call: TRBJ1-4; v_call: TRBV5-4
cdr3_aa: ASSIGWQGHSNQPQH; clone_size: NA; j_call: TRBJ1-5; v_call: TRBV19
cdr3_aa: ASSRSDRAREKLF; clone_size: NA; j_call: TRBJ1-4; v_call: TRBV5-1
cdr3_aa: ASSLATDTQY; clone_size: NA; j_call: TRBJ2-3; v_call: TRBV5-6
cdr3_aa: ASSSSPITDTQY; clone_size: once; j_call: TRBJ2-3; v_call: TRBV9
cdr3_aa: ASSSTGSTDTQY; clone_size: NA; j_call: TRBJ2-3; v_call: TRBV5-1
cdr3_aa: ATSDTRSGANVLT; clone_size: NA; j_call: TRBJ2-6; v_call: TRBV24-1
cdr3_aa: ASSFFAAGIEQETQY; clone_size: NA; j_call: TRBJ2-5; v_call: TRBV27
cdr3_aa: ASSLSGGEDTQY; clone_size: once; j_call: TRBJ2-3; v_call: TRBV10-1
cdr3_aa: ASSSETGELF; clone_size: NA; j_call: TRBJ2-2; v_call: TRBV6-6
cdr3_aa: ASSEWAGAF; clone_size: NA; j_call: TRBJ1-1; v_call: TRBV6-1
cdr3_aa: ASSLGGRGGEKLF; clone_size: few; j_call: TRBJ1-4; v_call: TRBV7-9
cdr3_aa: ASSLVAYLSTDTQY; clone_size: NA; j_call: TRBJ2-3; v_call: TRBV7-6
cdr3_aa: ASKKTGGGSGELF; clone_size: few; j_call: TRBJ2-2; v_call: TRBV10-1
cdr3_aa: ASSFLGDSSYNSPLH; clone_size: NA; j_call: TRBJ1-6; v_call: TRBV5-5
cdr3_aa: ASSPGTGRYNEQF; clone_size: once; j_call: TRBJ2-1; v_call: TRBV7-9
cdr3_aa: ASRQLVTTNEQF; clone_size: NA; j_call: TRBJ2-1; v_call: TRBV2
cdr3_aa: ATSDPTRGGIAQY; clone_size: NA; j_call: TRBJ2-3; v_call: TRBV24-1
cdr3_aa: ASSLSGSGNTIY; clone_size: NA; j_call: TRBJ1-3; v_call: TRBV5-4
cdr3_aa: ASGETPRDTQY; clone_size: NA; j_call: TRBJ2-3; v_call: TRBV5-1
cdr3_aa: ASRFTGQAYEQY; clone_size: NA; j_call: TRBJ2-7; v_call: TRBV6-6
cdr3_aa: ASSSDRATMNTEAF; clone_size: NA; j_call: TRBJ1-1; v_call: TRBV7-6
cdr3_aa: ASSENRSLNEKLF; clone_size: NA; j_call: TRBJ1-4; v_call: TRBV2